The T cell receptor beta chain described here comes from a study of blood T cell repertoires in COVID-19. As for the study in general: PBMCs, B-cell-depleted T cells, or T cells were the source of the cDNA or gDNA that made up the material.

TCRdb's table, derived via immunoSEQ multiplex PCR, lists solely in-frame clones and lacks some. The data show 70,000 or so clones, about three quarters seen once. The ends lost 3 bases at V and 0 bases at J; junction bases unmatched: 5. Germline CDR1 and CDR2: MNHNS and SASEGT. CDR3 length: 17 amino acids. The sequence came from a woman between 65 and 79 years old with acute or convalescent COVID-19. The chain uses TRBV6-1 and TRBJ2-2, with TRBD1 matching 9 bases. Specimen: peripheral blood. The CDR3 DNA is TGTGCCAGCAGTGATGGGACAGGGTTCACGAACACCGGGGAGCTGTTTTTT. Amino acids: CASSDGTGFTNTGELFF.